This entry describes one T cell receptor beta chain. Trimming at V came to 1 base and at J to 4 bases, leaving 11 bases not matched to a gene. CDR3 length: 17 amino acids. Germline loops: CDR1 SGHRS, CDR2 YFSETQ. Using immunoSEQ multiplex PCR, the repertoire was profiled, and TCRdb retains in-frame clones only, with some absent. The sample records about 180,000 clones, around 86% being singletons. The entry originates in a study of blood T cell repertoires in COVID-19. The genes are TRBV5-1 and TRBJ1-3, with 7 bases lining up with TRBD1. The clonotype originates from a woman in her 30s with active or convalescent COVID-19. The sample comprised peripheral blood. The CDR3 here is CASSLSPGGGSGNTIYF. The CDR3 coding sequence is TGCGCCAGCAGCTTGTCGCCGGGAGGGGGCTCCGGAAACACCATATATTTT.